Each of the 22 T cell receptor beta chains below was sequenced from the same sample in a study of blood T cell repertoires in COVID-19. This table comes from immunoSEQ multiplex PCR, and its TCRdb copy is limited to in-frame clones, with some not included. The table lists some 170,000 clones, over 75% of them singletons. Sequencing was done on a sample of peripheral blood. Receptors originate from a man aged 55-75 years with active or convalescent COVID-19.

The chain uses TRBV10-3 and TRBJ2-1; 12 nucleotides align to TRBD2. The CDR3 spans 16 residues. Trimming removed 3 bases from V and 3 bases from J; junction bases left unmatched: 3. Germline CDR1 reads ENHRY; CDR2 reads SYGVKD. The CDR3 DNA reads TGTGCCATCAGTGACTCTAGCGGGAGGGACTACAATGAGCAGTTCTTC. This codes for CAISDSSGRDYNEQFF.

The CDR3 sequence is CSVEEFVGALSGYTF. DNA for the CDR3: TGCAGCGTTGAAGAGTTCGTGGGCGCGTTAAGTGGCTACACCTTC. This chain connects TRBV29-1 to TRBJ1-2; no firm D call. The CDR3 runs 15 residues. The germline gives CDR1 SQVTM, CDR2 ANQGSEA. V lost 0 bases, J lost 7 bases, and 18 bases lay in between.

The chain couples TRBV29-1 to TRBJ2-7, with a weak D call TRBD1 (6 bases). The CDR3 is 13 amino acids. In germline, CDR1 is SQVTM, CDR2 ANQGSEA. Trimming took off 1 base at V and 1 base at J, with 8 bases between the two ends. Here the CDR3 DNA reads TGCAGCGTTGAAGGACAGGCGTCCTACGAGCAGTACTTC. Translated: CSVEGQASYEQYF.

This clone appeared a single time. The gene calls are TRBV7-2 and TRBJ2-5; no clear D. The CDR3 runs 14 residues. V was cut by 1 base and J by 3 bases, with 9 bases left in between. Per germline, CDR1 SGHTA and CDR2 FQGNSA. For the CDR3, the DNA is TGTGCCAGCAGCTTAGTTCTAGAAAAAGAGACCCAGTACTTC. It codes for CASSLVLEKETQYF.

The chain uses TRBV4-1 and TRBJ2-1; D gene unclear. Germline assignment: CDR1 MGHRA and CDR2 YSYEKL. V was cut by 3 bases and J by 0 bases, with 15 bases left in between. The CDR3 is 17 residues long. The CDR3 DNA sequence: TGCGCCAGCAGCCACACTGTTTCAGGCAGCTCCTACAATGAGCAGTTCTTC. Its translation is CASSHTVSGSSYNEQFF.

The rearrangement joins TRBV3-1 (or the pseudogene TRBV3-2) to TRBJ1-6; D gene unclear. Trimming left V 0 bases short and J 10 bases short, with 10 bases between. CDR3 size: 14 residues. CDR1 is LGHDT, CDR2 YNNKEL, per germline (reference sequence). DNA for the CDR3: TGTGCCAGCAGCCAAGATTTTACAAAATCACCCCTCCACTTT. Its translation is CASSQDFTKSPLHF.

The chain uses TRBV29-1 and TRBJ2-2; D remains unclear. CDR1 and CDR2 (germline): SQVTM, ANQGSEA. Trimming left V 5 bases short and J 3 bases short, with 10 bases between. The CDR3 is 13 residues long. The CDR3 DNA reads as TGCAGCGTTCAGACTGTATACACCGGGGAGCTGTTTTTT. Its protein is CSVQTVYTGELFF.

This clone was seen a single time. This chain joins TRBV6-1 and TRBJ1-3; 8 nucleotides align to TRBD1. V gave up 7 bases and J gave up 4 bases; unmatched junction bases: 9. From germline, CDR1 is MNHNS and CDR2 SASEGT. The CDR3 has 15 residues. The CDR3 DNA reads TGTGCCAGCAACAAACTTCAGGGGGCAGGAAACACCATATATTTT. Its translation is CASNKLQGAGNTIYF.

V usage is TRBV7-2 and J usage is TRBJ2-2, with D possibly matching TRBD2 (6 bases). V was trimmed by 7 bases and J by 0 bases, leaving 15 bases between them. The V gene's germline CDR1 is SGHTA and CDR2 FQGNSA. This CDR3 is built from 16 residues. CDR3 residues: CASNIGAGTNTGELFF. In nucleotides, the CDR3 is TGTGCCAGCAACATAGGGGCGGGGACGAACACCGGGGAGCTGTTTTTT.

The chain uses TRBV7-9 and TRBJ2-7; TRBD2 aligns across 7 bases. CDR3 length: 14 amino acids. The V segment lost 3 bases and the J segment 0 bases; nucleotides outside the gene matches: 2. Per germline, CDR1 SEHNR and CDR2 FQNEAQ (reference sequence). CDR3 sequence reads: CASSFSGTSYEQYF. The DNA for the CDR3 is TGTGCCAGCAGCTTCAGCGGGACCTCCTACGAGCAGTACTTC.

The V and J genes are TRBV2 and TRBJ2-5; TRBD2 might be the D (5 bases). The CDR3 length is 14 residues. The ends were cut back, 4 bases at V and 1 base at J, with 10 bases in the middle. Looked up from germline, CDR1 is SNHLY and CDR2 is FYNNEI. The CDR3: CASSVGVGQETQYF. CDR3 DNA: TGTGCCAGCAGTGTGGGAGTCGGCCAAGAGACCCAGTACTTC. Based on the CDR3 plus reference TRBV2 and TRBJ2-5, the full variable domain is EPEVTQTPSHQVTQMGQEVILRCVPISNHLYFYWYRQILGQKVEFLVSFYNNEISEKSEIFDDQFSVERPDGSNFTLKIRSTKLEDSAMYFCASSVGVGQETQYFGPGTRLLVL.

In nucleotides, the CDR3 is TGTGCCAGCAGCTTAAACCGGGGCAGGGGCTACTATGGCTACACCTTC. As protein: CASSLNRGRGYYGYTF. V and J are TRBV7-9 and TRBJ1-2; possibly TRBD1 for D (6 bases). The V end lost 2 bases, the J end lost 3 bases, and 16 bases lay between the germline ends. This CDR3 spans 16 amino acids. Germline V gene data show CDR1 as SEHNR and CDR2 as FQNEAQ (reference sequence).

The chain uses TRBV7-2 and TRBJ2-1, with 8 bases aligning to TRBD2. Germline CDR1 is SGHTA and CDR2 is FQGNSA. CDR3 length: 16 residues. Trimming removed 2 bases from V and 3 bases from J; junction bases left unmatched: 6. CDR3 region: CASSLNGREVYNEQFF. The CDR3, as DNA: TGTGCCAGCAGCTTAAACGGGCGGGAGGTCTACAATGAGCAGTTCTTC.

V usage is TRBV9 and J usage is TRBJ2-3, with D possibly TRBD1 on 5 matching bases. Trimming shortened V by 0 bases and J by 2 bases, and 10 bases separated the two germline ends. The germline CDR1 and CDR2 sequences are SGDLS and YYNGEE. This CDR3 contains 15 residues. CDR3 protein: CASSVGQNPTDTQYF. For the CDR3, the DNA is TGTGCCAGCAGCGTAGGACAGAACCCCACAGATACGCAGTATTTT.

V is TRBV4-2 and J is TRBJ2-3; no clear D. This CDR3 is 13 amino acids long. Germline V CDR1 and CDR2: LGHNA, YNFKEQ. V lost 5 bases and J 3 bases, leaving 9 bases between the germline ends. CDR3 nucleotide sequence: TGTGCCAGCAGCGAAACTACGACAGATACGCAGTATTTT. Its protein is CASSETTTDTQYF.

The gene calls are TRBV5-1 and TRBJ2-7; 9 bases fit TRBD1. The germline V gene encodes CDR1 SGHRS and CDR2 YFSETQ. V lost 4 bases, J lost 3 bases, and 5 bases stayed unmatched. The CDR3 has 14 amino acids. This CDR3 is CASSRSGQGYEQYF. Here the CDR3 DNA reads TGCGCCAGCAGCAGGTCGGGACAGGGCTACGAGCAGTACTTC.

The chain carries TRBV6-2 or TRBV6-3 and TRBJ1-1; 8 bases are a match to TRBD1. CDR1 MNHEY and CDR2 SVGEGT come from the germline V gene. The CDR3 spans 14 residues. Losses at the gene ends were 5 bases for V and 0 bases for J; bases not matched to a gene: 2. The CDR3 nucleotides read TGTGCCAGCAGTGGACAGGGCATGAACACTGAAGCTTTCTTT. Residues: CASSGQGMNTEAFF.

The rearrangement joins TRBV20-1 to TRBJ1-5; 8 positions match TRBD1. J was trimmed by 0 bases and V by 3 bases; bases with no gene match: 4. The CDR3 loop spans 15 amino acids. Looked up from germline, CDR1 is DFQATT and CDR2 is SNEGSKA (reference sequence). CDR3 in amino acids: CSASSGGFSNQPQHF. CDR3 in DNA: TGCAGTGCTAGTTCAGGGGGCTTTAGCAATCAGCCCCAGCATTTT.

This clone was counted a single time. The rearrangement links TRBV6-5 to TRBJ1-5; TRBD1 matches 9 bases. V gave up 4 bases and J gave up 4 bases; unmatched junction bases: 2. CDR3 size: 14 residues. Germline V lookup: CDR1 MNHEY, CDR2 SVGAGI. The CDR3 DNA reads TGTGCCAGCAGTTCCGGGACAGGGAATCAGCCCCAGCATTTT. Translating it yields CASSSGTGNQPQHF.

The chain carries TRBV5-1 and TRBJ1-1, with 7 bases that match TRBD1. Trimming took 7 bases from V and 3 from J; bases not matched to a gene: 6. The CDR3 spans 13 residues. CDR1 and CDR2 (germline): SGHRS, YFSETQ. The chain's CDR3 is CASGTELDTEAFF. The CDR3 DNA follows: TGCGCCAGCGGGACAGAACTGGACACTGAAGCTTTCTTT.

This clone was found a few times. The chain employs TRBV5-6 and TRBJ1-3; D unclear. Germline lookup yields CDR1 SGHDT and CDR2 YYEEEE. The V end lost 4 bases, the J end lost 0 bases, and 2 bases lay between the germline ends. The CDR3 length is 12 residues. CDR3 coding DNA: TGTGCCAGCAGCCGCTCTGGAAACACCATATATTTT. Translation: CASSRSGNTIYF.

V usage is TRBV5-4 and J usage is TRBJ1-1; the D is unclear. Germline loops: CDR1 SGHNT, CDR2 YYREEE (reference sequence). The CDR3 consists of 14 residues. V was clipped by 0 bases and J by 0 bases, with 6 bases between them. In DNA, the CDR3 is TGTGCCAGCAGCTTGGGAGCCATGAACACTGAAGCTTTCTTT. Residues: CASSLGAMNTEAFF.